This T cell receptor beta chain was identified in a study of Tregs in tolerant kidney transplant recipients. This clone was observed a handful of times. Its antigen remains unknown. Findings and caveats of the study: The most relevant donor-specific Treg TCRbeta repertoire apparently came from expansion with activated donor B cells. No direct test of biological reproducibility was done here.

Produced via immunoSEQ multiplex PCR; TCRdb's table is partial and in-frame only. The sample records about 240,000 clones, 65% to 85% being singletons. The CDR3 extends over 13 amino acids. Germline values: CDR1 SGHRS, CDR2 YFSETQ. V shed 4 bases and J 7 bases; nucleotides not matched to a gene: 8. This TCR derives from a human donor in good health. Sample: CD4+ T cells from blood. The chain combines TRBV5-1 with TRBJ2-7; 7 positions agree with TRBD1. The CDR3 DNA sequence: TGCGCCAGCAGCCCGCCGGGACAGCCGGAGCAGTACTTC. Its translation: CASSPPGQPEQYF. Based on the CDR3 plus reference TRBV5-1 and TRBJ2-7, the full variable domain is KAGVTQTPRYLIKTRGQQVTLSCSPISGHRSVSWYQQTPGQGLQFLFEYFSETQRNKGNFPGRFSGRQFSNSRSEMNVSTLELGDSALYLCASSPPGQPEQYFGPGTRLTVT.